This entry lists 24 T cell receptor beta chains sequenced from one sample in a study of shared clonotypes between healthy human individuals. Clones were sequenced by immunoSEQ multiplex PCR, and TCRdb holds only the in-frame ones, with some missing. The sample carries about 2.1 million clones, about 94% recorded once. Naive CD8 cells were CD45RO-negative, positively selected for CCR7, excluding terminally differentiated effector memory CD45RA+ cells. Sequencing input: naive CD8+ T cells from PBMCs. These TCRs come from a man aged 18 to 35 in good health. Some clones in this sample may be carry-over from other donors' samples.

CDR3 in DNA: TGTGCCAGCAGCCTAGGGGTCTTCTACGAGCAGTACTTC. Translating gives CASSLGVFYEQYF. The gene calls are TRBV6-5 and TRBJ2-7; D might be TRBD1 (5 bases). Germline lookup yields CDR1 MNHEY and CDR2 SVGAGI. V dropped 6 bases and J dropped 3 bases, with 12 bases sitting between them. CDR3 length: 13 residues.

The chain joins TRBV5-4 to TRBJ2-2; 9 bases are shared with TRBD2. The V segment lost 4 bases and the J segment 4 bases; nucleotides outside the gene matches: 8. Germline V lookup: CDR1 SGHNT, CDR2 YYREEE (reference sequence). This CDR3 contains 16 residues. The CDR3 sequence: CASSRGLAGPTGELFF. The CDR3 DNA is TGTGCCAGCAGCCGGGGGCTAGCGGGACCCACCGGGGAGCTGTTTTTT.

The chain links TRBV4-3 to TRBJ2-7; D is ambiguous. Germline assignment: CDR1 LGHNA and CDR2 YSLEER. CDR3 length equals 18 residues. Trimming removed 0 bases from V and 1 base from J, with 19 bases in between. Here the CDR3 DNA reads TGCGCCAGCAGCCAAGATTGGGAATTAGAGGCTAGGTCCTACGAGCAGTACTTC. Translated, it gives CASSQDWELEARSYEQYF.

This rearrangement joins TRBV30 to TRBJ2-2; D perhaps matches TRBD2 (6 bases). With 3 bases removed from V and 7 bases from J, the gap between germline ends came to 9 bases. The CDR3 is made up of 12 amino acids. Germline lookup yields CDR1 GTSNPN and CDR2 SVGIG (reference sequence). CDR3 protein: CAWRGGIGELFF. CDR3 nucleotide sequence: TGTGCCTGGAGGGGCGGGATCGGGGAGCTGTTTTTT.

The chain recombines TRBV27 with TRBJ2-2; TRBD1 agrees at 7 bases. Germline V gene data show CDR1 as MNHEY and CDR2 as SMNVEV (reference sequence). V gave up 6 bases and J gave up 0 bases; unmatched junction bases: 4. The CDR3 totals 15 residues. This CDR3 is CASSPDRANTGELFF. CDR3 DNA: TGTGCCAGCAGCCCTGACAGGGCGAACACCGGGGAGCTGTTTTTT.

The V and J genes are TRBV9 and TRBJ1-1; TRBD1 agrees at 9 bases. Trimming at V came to 4 bases and at J to 3 bases, leaving 10 bases not matched to a gene. The CDR3 runs to 16 residues. CDR1 and CDR2 from the germline V gene are SGDLS and YYNGEE. CDR3 amino acids: CASSRGQGTGYTEAFF. The CDR3 DNA reads as TGTGCCAGCAGCCGAGGACAGGGGACGGGGTACACTGAAGCTTTCTTT.

This chain joins TRBV9 and TRBJ2-1; D gene unclear. This CDR3 has 13 residues. Trimming pared 0 bases from V and 6 bases from J, leaving 7 bases between. Germline loops: CDR1 SGDLS, CDR2 YYNGEE. CDR3 loop: CASSVVPANEQFF. The CDR3, as DNA: TGTGCCAGCAGCGTAGTACCCGCCAATGAGCAGTTCTTC. Full variable domain (missing parts from reference TRBV9 and TRBJ2-1): DSGVTQTPKHLITATGQRVTLRCSPRSGDLSVYWYQQSLDQGLQFLIQYYNGEERAKGNILERFSAQQFPDLHSELNLSSLELGDSALYFCASSVVPANEQFFGPGTRLTVL.

This rearrangement joins TRBV4-2 to TRBJ2-7, with unresolved D. Between the trimmed V and J ends, which lost 0 bases and 2 bases, there was a span of 5 bases. Germline CDR1 and CDR2: LGHNA and YNFKEQ. The CDR3 covers 13 residues. The CDR3: CASSQDLAYEQYF. The CDR3 nucleotides read TGTGCCAGCAGCCAAGATTTAGCCTACGAGCAGTACTTC.

V usage is TRBV19 and J usage is TRBJ2-2; no clear D. Germline loops: CDR1 LNHDA, CDR2 SQIVND (reference sequence). Between the trimmed V and J ends, which lost 6 bases and 1 base, there was a span of 9 bases. The CDR3 spans 14 residues. Here the CDR3 DNA reads TGTGCCAGTAGACGTCGGGTGAACACCGGGGAGCTGTTTTTT. It yields the protein CASRRRVNTGELFF.

This rearrangement joins TRBV5-1 to TRBJ2-7; tentative D call: TRBD1 (6 bases). Deletions cut 4 bases from V and 1 base from J, with 12 bases between. CDR1 is SGHRS and CDR2 is YFSETQ in the germline V gene. This CDR3 has 14 amino acids. CDR3 bases: TGCGCCAGCAGCGTGGACAGAAGATCCTACGAGCAGTACTTC. Protein product: CASSVDRRSYEQYF.

This sequence joins TRBV6-1 and TRBJ2-7, with 11 bases lining up with TRBD2. Germline CDR1 MNHNS, CDR2 SASEGT. Trimming took 3 bases from V and 3 from J; bases not matched to a gene: 7. The length of the CDR3 is 16 residues. CDR3 amino acids: CASSDRVAGGYYEQYF. In nucleotides, the CDR3 is TGTGCCAGCAGTGATCGGGTAGCGGGAGGGTACTACGAGCAGTACTTC.

The chain joins TRBV7-2 to TRBJ2-7; 8 bases line up with TRBD2. This CDR3 comprises 16 residues. Germline assignment: CDR1 SGHTA and CDR2 FQGNSA. V lost 8 bases and J lost 1; bases outside the gene matches: 13. CDR3 DNA: TGTGCCAGCTCCTATCGGCCCGGGAGGGGTTCCTACGAGCAGTACTTC. As protein: CASSYRPGRGSYEQYF.

This chain links TRBV5-1 with TRBJ2-7, with 8 nucleotides matching TRBD2. Germline V lookup: CDR1 SGHRS, CDR2 YFSETQ. J gave up 3 bases and V 1 base, and 6 bases lay outside the gene matches. The CDR3 runs 15 residues. CDR3 nucleotides: TGCGCCAGCAGCTTGCGGACTAGCCCCCACTACGAGCAGTACTTC. This translates into CASSLRTSPHYEQYF.

V and J are TRBV6-1 and TRBJ2-1; the D is unclear. Trimming took 1 base from V and 5 from J, leaving 12 bases between them. Germline V gives CDR1 MNHNS, CDR2 SASEGT. This CDR3 spans 15 amino acids. Here the CDR3 reads CASSEEVWRNNEQFF. CDR3 in DNA: TGTGCCAGCAGTGAAGAGGTGTGGCGTAACAATGAGCAGTTCTTC.

On this clone itself: Other DNA variants within this sample encode the same CDR3. CDR3 region: CASSLQGSSYNEQFF. CDR3 DNA: TGTGCCAGCAGCTTACAGGGCAGCTCCTACAATGAGCAGTTCTTC. The chain has TRBV7-9 and TRBJ2-1; a weak D match, TRBD1 (5 bases). V lost 2 bases to trimming and J lost 0 bases, with 8 bases between them. CDR1 and CDR2 from the germline V gene are SEHNR and FQNEAQ (reference sequence). This CDR3 spans 15 amino acids.

This chain links TRBV4-3 with TRBJ2-7; 10 bases fit TRBD2. Losses at the gene ends were 5 bases for V and 0 bases for J; bases not matched to a gene: 4. Germline CDR1 and CDR2: LGHNA and YSLEER. CDR3 length: 15 amino acids. CDR3 protein: CASSILAGLSYEQYF. The CDR3 bases are TGCGCCAGCAGCATACTAGCGGGGCTCTCCTACGAGCAGTACTTC.

About this clone: Within the sample, other DNA sequences also encode this same CDR3. The chain combines TRBV7-9 with TRBJ2-7, with 8 positions matching TRBD2. V lost 5 bases and J lost 0; bases outside the gene matches: 0. This CDR3 region has 13 residues. Germline V gene sequence: CDR1 SEHNR, CDR2 FQNEAQ (reference sequence). The CDR3 here is CASSRGGSYEQYF. The CDR3 coding sequence is TGTGCCAGCAGCCGGGGGGGCTCCTACGAGCAGTACTTC. The variable domain in full, completed from reference TRBV7-9 and TRBJ2-7, reads DTGVSQNPRHKITKRGQNVTFRCDPISEHNRLYWYRQTLGQGPEFLTYFQNEAQLEKSRLLSDRFSAERPKGSFSTLEIQRTEQGDSAMYLCASSRGGSYEQYFGPGTRLTVT.

The chain recombines TRBV7-9 with TRBJ2-3; D unresolved. Germline lookup yields CDR1 SEHNR and CDR2 FQNEAQ (reference sequence). V was cut by 1 base and J by 2 bases, with 7 bases left in between. The CDR3 is 14 amino acids. The CDR3 here is CASSLGAHTDTQYF. DNA of the CDR3: TGTGCCAGCAGCTTAGGTGCGCACACAGATACGCAGTATTTT. The variable domain in full, completed from reference TRBV7-9 and TRBJ2-3, reads DTGVSQNPRHKITKRGQNVTFRCDPISEHNRLYWYRQTLGQGPEFLTYFQNEAQLEKSRLLSDRFSAERPKGSFSTLEIQRTEQGDSAMYLCASSLGAHTDTQYFGPGTRLTVL.

V gene TRBV5-6 combines with J gene TRBJ1-5, with 9 bases lining up with TRBD1. CDR3 size: 14 residues. The germline gives CDR1 SGHDT, CDR2 YYEEEE. The V and J ends lost 4 bases and 6 bases, in that order; junction bases with no gene match: 5. DNA for the CDR3: TGTGCCAGCAGCGTGGGGACAGGGCCTCAGCCCCAGCATTTT. It codes for CASSVGTGPQPQHF.

V usage is TRBV6-5 and J usage is TRBJ2-7; unclear D gene. V lost 0 bases and J 6 bases, leaving 9 bases between the germline ends. The length of the CDR3 is 13 residues. CDR1 and CDR2 (germline): MNHEY, SVGAGI. The CDR3 spells CASSYSGSSEQYF. The CDR3 region has the DNA TGTGCCAGCAGTTACTCTGGGTCTTCCGAGCAGTACTTC.

V is TRBV4-1 and J is TRBJ2-3, with D unclear. The CDR3 is 13 residues long. V gave up 3 bases and J gave up 0 bases, with 4 bases separating them. Germline V CDR1 and CDR2: MGHRA, YSYEKL. Here the CDR3 reads CASSQRSTDTQYF. CDR3 in DNA: TGCGCCAGCAGCCAGAGAAGCACAGATACGCAGTATTTT.

CDR3 in amino acids: CASYTMDTNYGYTF. Here the CDR3 DNA reads TGTGCCAGCTATACCATGGACACCAACTATGGCTACACCTTC. V usage is TRBV7-9 and J usage is TRBJ1-2; maybe TRBD1 (5 bases). CDR3 length: 14 amino acids. Germline CDR1 reads SEHNR; CDR2 reads FQNEAQ (reference sequence). V lost 8 bases and J 2 bases, leaving 15 bases between the germline ends.

This rearrangement joins TRBV4-1 to TRBJ1-5; D may be TRBD1 (6 bases). Germline values: CDR1 MGHRA, CDR2 YSYEKL. This CDR3 spans 19 amino acids. The ends were cut back, 11 bases at V and 6 bases at J, with 35 bases in the middle. The CDR3 region is CAWGWGHGPSWAAGQPQHF. The CDR3 nucleotides read TGCGCCTGGGGGTGGGGGCATGGACCCAGCTGGGCAGCTGGTCAGCCCCAGCATTTT.

The V gene is TRBV9, the J gene TRBJ2-3; TRBD2 matches 12 bases. Unmatched junction bases numbered 8, after V lost 3 bases and J lost 3 bases. CDR1 is SGDLS and CDR2 is YYNGEE in the germline V gene. The CDR3 runs 17 residues. The DNA for the CDR3 is TGTGCCAGCAGCGACGAAGCCGGGACTAGCGGGACAGATACGCAGTATTTT. It translates to CASSDEAGTSGTDTQYF.